This T cell receptor (beta chain) was captured in a study of control samples from healthy donors and cancer patients. Some clones are missing from TCRdb's copy, which holds only in-frame ones; the method was immunoSEQ multiplex PCR. The table shows 90,000 to 150,000 clones, with approximately 87% occurring only once. The V and J ends lost 2 bases and 7 bases respectively, with 17 bases between them. In germline, CDR1 is SQVTM, CDR2 ANQGSEA. CDR3 length: 14 residues. This receptor was identified in a man aged 30-40 years in good health. The chain joins TRBV29-1 to TRBJ1-2, with D perhaps matching TRBD1 (6 bases). Input material: blood. The chain's CDR3 is CSVENYRAQGGYTF. The CDR3 DNA sequence: TGCAGCGTTGAAAATTACAGGGCCCAGGGTGGCTACACCTTC.